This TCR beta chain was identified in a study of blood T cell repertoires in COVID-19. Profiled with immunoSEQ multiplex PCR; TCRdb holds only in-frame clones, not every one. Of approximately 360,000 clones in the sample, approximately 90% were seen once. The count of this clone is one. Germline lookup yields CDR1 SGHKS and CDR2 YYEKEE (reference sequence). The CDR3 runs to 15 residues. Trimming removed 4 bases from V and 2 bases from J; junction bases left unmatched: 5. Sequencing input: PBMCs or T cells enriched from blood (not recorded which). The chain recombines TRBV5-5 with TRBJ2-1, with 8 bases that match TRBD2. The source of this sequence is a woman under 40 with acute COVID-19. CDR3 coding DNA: TGTGCCAGCAGCCGCGTCGGGGGGGCCTACAATGAGCAGTTCTTC. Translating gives CASSRVGGAYNEQFF.